Sequencing of this TCR beta chain was carried out in a study of blood T cell repertoires in COVID-19. Study overall: Nucleic acid was either cDNA or gDNA, and it came from T cells, B-cell-depleted T cells, or PBMCs.

Per the study methods: Nucleated cell counts were estimated from reference gene primer amplification. Clones were read by immunoSEQ multiplex PCR, and TCRdb kept only the in-frame ones, dropping some. V and J calls and clone size come straight from that table; D and trimming were deduced from the DNA. Here the sample spans around 250,000 clones, roughly 86% being singletons. CDR1 and CDR2 (germline): ENHRY, SYGVKD. This CDR3 contains 14 residues. The V end was cut by 0 bases, the J end by 6 bases, with 11 bases between. Sequenced sample: peripheral blood. This clonotype originated in a man at least 80 years old with acute or convalescent COVID-19. The chain links TRBV10-3 to TRBJ1-1, with D maybe TRBD1 (5 bases). The CDR3 loop is CAISESGQVAEAFF. For the CDR3, the DNA is TGTGCCATCAGTGAGTCGGGGCAGGTTGCTGAAGCTTTCTTT.